The 8 T cell receptor beta chains presented below share a single source sample, sequenced in a study of T cell responses to AZD1222 COVID-19 vaccine. The data were produced by immunoSEQ multiplex PCR, yet TCRdb's version contains in-frame clones alone and is incomplete. The sample has 110,000 to 150,000 clones; 80% to 90% are singletons. The sample was peripheral blood, taken on day 0 of AZD1222 vaccination. The receptors here all came from an adult in good health.

The J gene is TRBJ2-7, the V gene TRBV7-9; maybe TRBD1 (5 bases). In germline, CDR1 is SEHNR, CDR2 FQNEAQ (reference sequence). CDR3 size: 12 residues. V lost 5 bases to trimming and J lost 4 bases, with 9 bases between them. The CDR3 DNA is TGTGCCAGCAGCCAGACAGAATACGAGCAGTACTTC. Protein: CASSQTEYEQYF.

This sequence joins TRBV11-2 and TRBJ2-5; D tentatively fits TRBD1 or TRBD2 (6 bases each). The CDR3 covers 17 residues. Germline CDR1 SGHAT, CDR2 FQNNGV. Trimming took off 0 bases at V and 2 bases at J, with 16 bases between the two ends. DNA for the CDR3: TGTGCCAGCAGCTTAGATCTCTGGCAGGGGAGGCAAGAGACCCAGTACTTC. Amino acid sequence: CASSLDLWQGRQETQYF.

The chain has TRBV6-2 or TRBV6-3 and TRBJ1-2; no reliable D call. Germline V lookup: CDR1 MNHEY, CDR2 SVGEGT. The CDR3 extends over 14 amino acids. V lost 5 bases and J 4 bases, leaving 14 bases between the germline ends. The CDR3 bases are TGTGCCAGCAGTCCCGATGGGCAGTCCTATGGCTACACCTTC. This encodes CASSPDGQSYGYTF.

The V call is TRBV5-6, the J call TRBJ2-1, with TRBD2 matching 9 bases. The J segment lost 4 bases and the V segment lost 3 bases, leaving 5 bases of the junction unmatched. This CDR3 region has 15 residues. Germline V gives CDR1 SGHDT, CDR2 YYEEEE. The CDR3 sequence is CASSSGLAWYNEQFF. CDR3 sequence (DNA): TGTGCCAGCAGCTCAGGACTAGCGTGGTACAATGAGCAGTTCTTC.

This clone has a handful of counts. The rearrangement uses TRBV30 and TRBJ1-4, with D unclear. V lost 5 bases to trimming and J lost 2 bases, with 9 bases between them. The CDR3 contains 13 residues. Per the germline V gene, CDR1 is GTSNPN and CDR2 is SVGIG (reference sequence). Here the CDR3 reads CAWWRPTNEKLFF. The DNA of the CDR3 is TGTGCCTGGTGGCGGCCCACTAATGAAAAACTGTTTTTT.

The rearrangement links TRBV6-2 or TRBV6-3 to TRBJ2-7, with D unclear. The CDR3 covers 15 residues. Germline CDR1 MNHEY, CDR2 SVGEGT. Trimming stripped 0 bases from V and 0 bases from J, with 9 bases between. In nucleotides, the CDR3 is TGTGCCAGCAGTTACTCGATGGGCCCCTCCTACGAGCAGTACTTC. Its protein product is CASSYSMGPSYEQYF.

The CDR3 nucleotides are TGTGCCAGCAGCTTAGTCCGGACTAGCGGGGGGTTGGCCCCCTACGAGCAGTACTTC. It yields the protein CASSLVRTSGGLAPYEQYF. The genes are TRBV11-2 and TRBJ2-7, with 14 bases that match TRBD2. The CDR3 covers 19 residues. Per germline, CDR1 SGHAT and CDR2 FQNNGV. After removal of 1 base from V and 2 bases from J, the junction contained 10 bases not matched to a gene.

The chain couples TRBV9 to TRBJ2-1; maybe TRBD1 (6 bases). The germline CDR1 and CDR2 sequences are SGDLS and YYNGEE. Trimming stripped 0 bases from V and 10 bases from J, with 8 bases between. This CDR3 has 12 amino acids. The CDR3 nucleotides are TGTGCCAGCAGCGTAGTCGACAGGGAGCAGTTCTTC. Translation gives CASSVVDREQFF.